Relative to its sample, the clone carrying this T cell receptor (beta chain) is large. Its matching antigen is unknown. The CDR3 is 15 amino acids. Germline loops: CDR1 SNHLY, CDR2 FYNNEI. Losses at the gene ends were 1 base for V and 3 bases for J; bases not matched to a gene: 3. Specified time point: sample taken at primary tumor resection. Whole RNA came from tumor, nontumor lung or frozen PBMC and was sequenced without being sorted. Unique molecular identifiers, one per molecule, were present on every TCR cDNA molecule. MiXCR was run by TCRdb on the 5' RACE reads, yielding one entry per CDR3 protein. The sample lists 6,000 to 8,500 distinct CDR3 sequences; about 3.3% were seen once. This specimen belongs to a study of spatial heterogeneity in lung cancer. Study-level background: Consistently, beta-chain sequences turned up in larger numbers than alpha-chain sequences did. Notes on the study in general: The counts of expanded TCRs, ubiquitous and regional, tracked ubiquitous and regional nonsynonymous mutations, respectively. Tumor mutation count correlated with how many alpha and beta TCRs expanded intratumorally.

The V gene is TRBV2, the J gene TRBJ1-5, with 7 bases matching TRBD1. Sequencing was performed on lung tumor tissue, taken at surgery. The origin of this receptor is a male donor with early-stage non-small cell lung cancer. The DNA of the CDR3 is TGTGCCAGCAGTGAAGGGGGACAGCCCAATCAGCCCCAGCATTTT. This gives the protein CASSEGGQPNQPQHF.